The sequence of this T cell receptor (beta chain) was determined in a study of CXCR3-negative and CXCR3-positive naive CD8 T cells. Findings of the study overall: TRB CDR3s of CXCR3-positive naive cells were more hydrophobic than those of CXCR3-negative naive cells.

Libraries of TRB cDNA were made by 5' RACE and carried UMIs. TCRdb re-called the 5' RACE reads and gives one entry per CDR3 protein, without DNA. This listing includes some 3,000 distinct CDR3 sequences. Considering frequency, this clonotype is medium-sized. Its antigen is not identified. Sequenced sample: naive CXCR3+ CD8+ T cells from blood. The subset denotes: CD45RO-CCR7+CD27+CD95- naive CD8+ T cells expressing CXCR3 (TNR3+). The clonotype comes from a human donor in good health. Some clones in this sample may be carry-over from other donors' samples.

The CDR3: CASSPGLAFGELFF. The V call is TRBV7-8, the J call TRBJ2-2; TCRdb designates TRBD2, a call that cannot be tested without DNA. CDR3 length equals 14 residues. Germline V lookup: CDR1 SGHVS, CDR2 FQNEAQ.